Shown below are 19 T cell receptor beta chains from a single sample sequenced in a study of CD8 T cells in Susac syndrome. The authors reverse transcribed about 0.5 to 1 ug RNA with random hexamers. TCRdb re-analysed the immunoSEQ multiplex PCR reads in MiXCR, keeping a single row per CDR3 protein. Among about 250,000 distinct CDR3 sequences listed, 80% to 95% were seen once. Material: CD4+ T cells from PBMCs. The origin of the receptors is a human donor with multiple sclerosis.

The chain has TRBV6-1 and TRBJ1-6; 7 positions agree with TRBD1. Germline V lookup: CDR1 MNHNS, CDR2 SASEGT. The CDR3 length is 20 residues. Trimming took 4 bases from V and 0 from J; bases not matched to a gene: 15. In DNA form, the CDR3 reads TGTGCCAGCAGTGGGTCGGCGGTCCGGGACAGCCGCTCCTATAATTCACCCCTCCACTTT. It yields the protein CASSGSAVRDSRSYNSPLHF.

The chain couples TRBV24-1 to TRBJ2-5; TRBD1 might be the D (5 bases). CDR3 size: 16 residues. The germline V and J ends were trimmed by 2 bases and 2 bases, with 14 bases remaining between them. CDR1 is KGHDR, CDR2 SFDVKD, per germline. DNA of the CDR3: TGTGCCACCAGTGATTCCAGGGTTGTGGGTCAAGAGACCCAGTACTTC. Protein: CATSDSRVVGQETQYF.

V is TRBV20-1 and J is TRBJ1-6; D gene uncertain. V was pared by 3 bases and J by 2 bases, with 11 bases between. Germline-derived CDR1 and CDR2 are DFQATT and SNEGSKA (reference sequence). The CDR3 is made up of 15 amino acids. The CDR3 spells CSARTDLTYNSPLHF. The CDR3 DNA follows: TGCAGTGCTAGGACGGATCTAACCTATAATTCACCCCTCCACTTT.

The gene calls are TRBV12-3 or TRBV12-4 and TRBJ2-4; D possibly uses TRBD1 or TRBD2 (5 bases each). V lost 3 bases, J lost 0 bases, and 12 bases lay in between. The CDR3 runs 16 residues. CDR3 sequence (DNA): TGTGCCAGCAGTTTGACGGGACGGCTAGCCAAAAACATTCAGTACTTC. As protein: CASSLTGRLAKNIQYF.

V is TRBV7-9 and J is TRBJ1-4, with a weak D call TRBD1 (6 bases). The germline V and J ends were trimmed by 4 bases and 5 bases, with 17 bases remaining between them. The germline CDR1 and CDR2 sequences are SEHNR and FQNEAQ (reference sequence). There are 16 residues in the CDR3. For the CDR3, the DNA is TGTGCCAGCAGCTCGGCACGGACAGTGGAAAATGAAAAACTGTTTTTT. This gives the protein CASSSARTVENEKLFF.

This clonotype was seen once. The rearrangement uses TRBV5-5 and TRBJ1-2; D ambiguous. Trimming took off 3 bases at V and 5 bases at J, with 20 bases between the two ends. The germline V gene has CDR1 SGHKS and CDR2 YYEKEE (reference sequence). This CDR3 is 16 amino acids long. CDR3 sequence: CASSSRWTGEEYGYTF. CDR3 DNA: TGTGCCAGCAGCTCCCGATGGACGGGAGAGGAATATGGCTACACCTTC.

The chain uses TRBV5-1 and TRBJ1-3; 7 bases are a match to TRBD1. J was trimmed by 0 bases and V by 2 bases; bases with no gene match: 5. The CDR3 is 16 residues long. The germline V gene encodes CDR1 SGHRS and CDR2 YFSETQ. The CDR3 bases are TGCGCCAGCAGCTTACAGGGGACGCTCTCTGGAAACACCATATATTTT. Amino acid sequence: CASSLQGTLSGNTIYF. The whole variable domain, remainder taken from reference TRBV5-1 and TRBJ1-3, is KAGVTQTPRYLIKTRGQQVTLSCSPISGHRSVSWYQQTPGQGLQFLFEYFSETQRNKGNFPGRFSGRQFSNSRSEMNVSTLELGDSALYLCASSLQGTLSGNTIYFGEGSWLTVV.

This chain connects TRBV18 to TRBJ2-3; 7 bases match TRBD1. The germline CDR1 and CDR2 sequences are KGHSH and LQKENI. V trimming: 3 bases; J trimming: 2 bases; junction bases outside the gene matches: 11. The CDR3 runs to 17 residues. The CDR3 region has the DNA TGTGCCAGCTCACCCTCGGCCCCAGGGGGTTTCACAGATACGCAGTATTTT. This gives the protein CASSPSAPGGFTDTQYF.

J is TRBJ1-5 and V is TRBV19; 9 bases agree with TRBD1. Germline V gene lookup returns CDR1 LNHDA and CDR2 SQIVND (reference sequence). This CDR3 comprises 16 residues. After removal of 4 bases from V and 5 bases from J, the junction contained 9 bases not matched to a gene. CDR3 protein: CASSTLPGQGHQPQHF. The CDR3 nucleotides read TGTGCCAGTAGTACCCTCCCGGGACAGGGTCATCAGCCCCAGCATTTT.

The CDR3 DNA is TGTGCCAGCAGCCAAGAGCTTACTTACGAGCAGTACTTC. It encodes CASSQELTYEQYF. This chain links TRBV3-1 with TRBJ2-7; D remains ambiguous. Trimming removed 0 bases at V and 4 bases at J, with 7 bases between. CDR3 size: 13 residues. Germline CDR1 reads LGHDT; CDR2 reads YNNKEL (reference sequence).

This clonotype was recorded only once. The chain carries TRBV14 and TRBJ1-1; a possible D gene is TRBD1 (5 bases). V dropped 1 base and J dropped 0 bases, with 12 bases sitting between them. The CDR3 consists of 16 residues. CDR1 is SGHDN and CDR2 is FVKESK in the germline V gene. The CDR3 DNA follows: TGTGCCAGCAGCCAAGTCGGGGGAGTGGTGAACACTGAAGCTTTCTTT. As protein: CASSQVGGVVNTEAFF.

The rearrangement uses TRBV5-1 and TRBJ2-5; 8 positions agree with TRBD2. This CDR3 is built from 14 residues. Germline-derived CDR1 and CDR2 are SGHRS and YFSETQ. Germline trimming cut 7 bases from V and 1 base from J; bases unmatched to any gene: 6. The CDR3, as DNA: TGCGCCAGCGGCGCTAGCGGGTTCCAAGAGACCCAGTACTTC. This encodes CASGASGFQETQYF. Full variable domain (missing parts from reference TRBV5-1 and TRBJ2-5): KAGVTQTPRYLIKTRGQQVTLSCSPISGHRSVSWYQQTPGQGLQFLFEYFSETQRNKGNFPGRFSGRQFSNSRSEMNVSTLELGDSALYLCASGASGFQETQYFGPGTRLLVL.

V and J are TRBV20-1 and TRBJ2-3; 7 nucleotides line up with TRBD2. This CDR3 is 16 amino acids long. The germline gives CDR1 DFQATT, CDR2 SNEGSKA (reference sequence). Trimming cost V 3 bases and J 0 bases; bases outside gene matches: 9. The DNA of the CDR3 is TGCAGTGCTAGTAGTCTCGGCGGGAGCAGCACAGATACGCAGTATTTT. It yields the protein CSASSLGGSSTDTQYF.

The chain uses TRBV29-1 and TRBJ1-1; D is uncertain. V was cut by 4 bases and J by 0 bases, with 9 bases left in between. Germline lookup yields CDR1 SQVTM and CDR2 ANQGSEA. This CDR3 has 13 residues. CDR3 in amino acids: CSVAQKMNTEAFF. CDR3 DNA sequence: TGCAGCGTTGCCCAGAAAATGAACACTGAAGCTTTCTTT.

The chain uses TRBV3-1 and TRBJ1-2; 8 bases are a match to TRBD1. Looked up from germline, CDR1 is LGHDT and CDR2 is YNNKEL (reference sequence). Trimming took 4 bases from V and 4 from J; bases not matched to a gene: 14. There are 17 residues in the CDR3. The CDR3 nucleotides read TGTGCCAGCAGCCGCCACCGGGACAGGTACGAGGGCTATGGCTACACCTTC. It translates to CASSRHRDRYEGYGYTF.

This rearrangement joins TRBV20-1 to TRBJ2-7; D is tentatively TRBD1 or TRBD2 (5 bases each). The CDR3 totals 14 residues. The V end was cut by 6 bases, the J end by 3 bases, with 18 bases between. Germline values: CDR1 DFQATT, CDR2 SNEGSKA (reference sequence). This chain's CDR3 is CSAAPGQAFYEQYF. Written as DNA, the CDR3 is TGCAGTGCGGCCCCGGGGCAAGCATTCTACGAGCAGTACTTC.

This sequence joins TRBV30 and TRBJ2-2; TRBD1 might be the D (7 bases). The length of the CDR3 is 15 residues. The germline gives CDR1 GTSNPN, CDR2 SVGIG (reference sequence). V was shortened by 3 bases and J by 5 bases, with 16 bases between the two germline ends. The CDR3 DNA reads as TGTGCCTGGAGGCGGGGACAGTCTGGGACCGGGGAGCTGTTTTTT. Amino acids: CAWRRGQSGTGELFF.

In nucleotides, the CDR3 is TGTGCCAGCAGCCTCCACCGGGCTAACAGTCTGGATGAGCAGTTCTTC. The encoded protein is CASSLHRANSLDEQFF. This sequence joins TRBV3-1 and TRBJ2-1; D uncertain. Between the trimmed V and J ends, which lost 4 bases and 8 bases, there was a span of 21 bases. The germline V gene encodes CDR1 LGHDT and CDR2 YNNKEL (reference sequence). CDR3 length: 16 residues.

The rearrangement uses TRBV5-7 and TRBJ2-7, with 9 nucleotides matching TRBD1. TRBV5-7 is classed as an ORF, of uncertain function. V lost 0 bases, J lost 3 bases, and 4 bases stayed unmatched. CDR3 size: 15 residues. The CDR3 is CASSLGDRVNYEQYF. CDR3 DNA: TGTGCCAGCAGCTTGGGGGACAGGGTTAACTACGAGCAGTACTTC.